These 20 T cell receptor beta chains originate from one sample sequenced in a study of T-cell reconstitution after alpha-beta-depleted transplantation in children. Molecular barcoding with unique molecular identifiers was used for the TCRbeta library. TCRdb reprocessed the PCR reads with MiXCR, giving one entry per CDR3 protein. This table holds hundreds of thousands of distinct CDR3 sequences, around 13% found once. The specimen was PBMCs, collected before TCRalphabeta/CD19-depleted stem cell transplant. All receptors come from a girl between 2 and 10 years old with congenital amegakaryocytic thrombocytopenia, due to receive a stem cell transplant.

This clonotype showed up many times. The chain is built from TRBV29-1 and TRBJ2-3; maybe TRBD2 (6 bases). The germline V and J ends were trimmed by 2 bases and 4 bases, with 25 bases remaining between them. This CDR3 is built from 18 residues. Germline loops: CDR1 SQVTM, CDR2 ANQGSEA. The CDR3 loop is CSVEYRSPLTRVADTQYF. The CDR3 DNA reads as TGCAGCGTTGAATACCGTTCCCCCCTGACTAGGGTCGCAGATACGCAGTATTTT.

This clonotype was picked up many times. The chain has TRBV4-2 and TRBJ1-6, with 8 nucleotides matching TRBD1. The CDR3 loop spans 16 amino acids. After removal of 4 bases from V and 8 bases from J, the junction contained 10 bases not matched to a gene. CDR1 LGHNA and CDR2 YNFKEQ come from the germline V gene. CDR3 sequence: CASSLRTGSVDSPLHF. DNA of the CDR3: TGTGCCAGCAGCCTCCGGACAGGGTCGGTGGATTCACCCCTCCACTTT.

Ten or more counts support this clonotype. V usage is TRBV7-9 and J usage is TRBJ2-1; 11 nucleotides match TRBD1. Germline V lookup: CDR1 SEHNR, CDR2 FQNEAQ (reference sequence). This CDR3 is built from 15 residues. V gave up 6 bases and J gave up 5 bases; unmatched junction bases: 6. The CDR3 protein is CASRFMGQGDNEQFF. The CDR3 DNA follows: TGTGCCAGCAGGTTTATGGGACAGGGGGACAATGAGCAGTTCTTC.

This clonotype has at least ten counts. The J gene is TRBJ1-1, the V gene TRBV7-8; 7 positions agree with TRBD1. CDR3 length: 15 residues. After removal of 3 bases from V and 1 base from J, the junction contained 5 bases not matched to a gene. Germline CDR1 and CDR2: SGHVS and FQNEAQ. The CDR3 DNA is TGTGCCAGCAGCTTTACAGGGGTTCGGAACACTGAAGCTTTCTTT. Protein product: CASSFTGVRNTEAFF.

This clonotype was seen a handful of times. The V gene is TRBV7-2, the J gene TRBJ2-1; TRBD2 matches at 14 bases. The CDR3 sequence is 16 residues long. Trimming cost V 5 bases and J 10 bases; bases outside gene matches: 10. Per germline, CDR1 SGHTA and CDR2 FQGNSA. CDR3 sequence: CASSPRLAGGPSEQFF. The CDR3 nucleotides are TGTGCCAGCAGCCCTCGACTAGCGGGAGGGCCGTCGGAGCAGTTCTTC.

This clonotype occurred many times. The chain couples TRBV28 to TRBJ2-7; TRBD1 matches 9 bases. Germline CDR1 and CDR2: MDHEN and SYDVKM. Unmatched junction bases numbered 19, after V lost 5 bases and J lost 5 bases. CDR3 size: 18 residues. The CDR3 reads CASSPRDRVLFVANEQYF. The CDR3 DNA reads TGTGCCAGCAGTCCCCGGGACAGGGTATTATTTGTCGCCAACGAGCAGTACTTC.

This clonotype was found many times. The CDR3 spells CSVPGQGEAGELFF. The CDR3 nucleotides are TGCAGCGTCCCGGGACAGGGCGAGGCCGGGGAGCTGTTTTTT. The chain combines TRBV29-1 with TRBJ2-2; 9 nucleotides line up with TRBD1. The V segment lost 6 bases and the J segment 6 bases; nucleotides outside the gene matches: 8. The CDR3 covers 14 residues. CDR1 SQVTM and CDR2 ANQGSEA come from the germline V gene.

This clonotype was detected many times. CDR3 region: CASSMGLAGGLNNEQFF. The CDR3 nucleotides are TGCGCCAGCAGCATGGGACTAGCGGGAGGGCTTAACAATGAGCAGTTCTTC. The V and J genes are TRBV5-1 and TRBJ2-1; TRBD2 matches 16 bases. There are 17 residues in the CDR3. Germline-derived CDR1 and CDR2 are SGHRS and YFSETQ. J lost 5 bases, V lost 4 bases, and 6 bases had no gene match.

The rearrangement uses TRBV5-1 and TRBJ1-2; possible D gene TRBD1, 5 bases. This CDR3 region has 16 residues. Germline lookup yields CDR1 SGHRS and CDR2 YFSETQ. Trimming took 4 bases from V and 5 from J, leaving 21 bases between them. The CDR3 region is CASSQRWGPLEYGYTF. In DNA, the CDR3 is TGCGCCAGCAGCCAAAGATGGGGACCGCTCGAGTATGGCTACACCTTC. Combining the CDR3 with reference TRBV5-1 and TRBJ1-2 gives the whole variable domain KAGVTQTPRYLIKTRGQQVTLSCSPISGHRSVSWYQQTPGQGLQFLFEYFSETQRNKGNFPGRFSGRQFSNSRSEMNVSTLELGDSALYLCASSQRWGPLEYGYTFGSGTRLTVV.

This clonotype was recorded many times. The V gene is TRBV10-2, the J gene TRBJ2-5, with no clear D. Trimming took off 0 bases at V and 7 bases at J, with 21 bases between the two ends. Germline CDR1 reads WSHSY; CDR2 reads SAAADI. The CDR3 is made up of 17 amino acids. CDR3 DNA sequence: TGCGCCAGCAGTGAGTCGAGCGCCAGTTTTGAGATTGGGACCCAGTACTTC. It is translated as CASSESSASFEIGTQYF.

This clonotype was detected many times. J is TRBJ2-1 and V is TRBV20-1, with 11 nucleotides matching TRBD2. Germline V gives CDR1 DFQATT, CDR2 SNEGSKA (reference sequence). The J segment lost 6 bases and the V segment lost 3 bases, leaving 4 bases of the junction unmatched. The CDR3 loop spans 14 amino acids. The chain's CDR3 is CSASRLAGFNEQFF. The CDR3 nucleotides read TGCAGTGCTAGCAGACTAGCGGGGTTCAATGAGCAGTTCTTC.

Comments on this clonotype: A much larger clonotype is one base distant, so this may be a read error. The chain carries TRBV6-1 and TRBJ1-5; D call uncertain. CDR3 length: 10 amino acids. Germline V CDR1 and CDR2: MNHNS, SASEGT. This CDR3 reads CASNGQPQLF. CDR3 DNA sequence: TGTGCCAGCAATGGTCAGCCCCAGCTTTTT.

This clonotype was counted many times. J is TRBJ2-7 and V is TRBV20-1; 7 bases map to TRBD2. Germline V gene sequence: CDR1 DFQATT, CDR2 SNEGSKA (reference sequence). V gave up 3 bases and J gave up 0 bases; unmatched junction bases: 5. This CDR3 region has 14 residues. CDR3 sequence (DNA): TGCAGTGCTAGTCCCAGCGGGACCTCCTACGAGCAGTACTTC. Translated, it gives CSASPSGTSYEQYF.

The sample holds a few counts of this clonotype. The chain links TRBV7-7 to TRBJ2-1, with 15 bases that match TRBD2. The germline CDR1 and CDR2 sequences are SSHAT and FNYEAQ (reference sequence). V lost 2 bases to trimming and J lost 8 bases; unmatched junction nucleotides: 10. This CDR3 region has 18 residues. The DNA of the CDR3 is TGTGCCAGCAGCTTAAGGACTAGCGGGAGGGCCCCGGTTTATGAGCAGTTCTTC. It translates to CASSLRTSGRAPVYEQFF.

This clonotype was counted between two and nine times. The chain couples TRBV29-1 to TRBJ2-7; 10 nucleotides match TRBD1. CDR3 length: 14 amino acids. The J segment lost 11 bases and the V segment lost 4 bases, leaving 14 bases of the junction unmatched. Looked up from germline, CDR1 is SQVTM and CDR2 is ANQGSEA. CDR3 DNA sequence: TGCAGCGTTGGAGGGGGTGACAGGGGGCGGATTAAGTACTTC. It codes for CSVGGGDRGRIKYF.

With regard to this clonotype: This may arise from a read error, as a much more abundant clone is one base away. The genes are TRBV20-1 and TRBJ2-5, with a weak D call TRBD2 (6 bases). From germline, CDR1 is DFQATT and CDR2 SNEGSKA (reference sequence). This CDR3 has 16 residues. CDR3 in amino acids: CGAPPERETNLETQYF. The CDR3 region has the DNA TGCGGTGCTCCACCCGAACGGGAGACTAATTTGGAGACCCAGTACTTC.

This chain connects TRBV28 to TRBJ1-5; D unresolved. The V and J ends lost 3 bases and 11 bases respectively, with 11 bases between them. From germline, CDR1 is MDHEN and CDR2 SYDVKM. The CDR3 spans 12 residues. CDR3 sequence: CASSLKRESQHF. CDR3 nucleotide sequence: TGTGCCAGCAGTTTGAAAAGGGAGTCCCAGCATTTT.

This clonotype was picked up many times. V gene TRBV5-1 combines with J gene TRBJ2-1; D is perhaps TRBD1 or TRBD2 (5 bases each). The germline V gene has CDR1 SGHRS and CDR2 YFSETQ. V lost 3 bases, J lost 2 bases, and 9 bases lay in between. CDR3 size: 14 residues. CDR3 residues: CASSYRDAYNEQFF. The CDR3 bases are TGCGCCAGCAGCTACCGGGACGCCTACAATGAGCAGTTCTTC.

This clonotype was counted at least ten times. CDR3 amino acids: CASSLTLDEQFF. The CDR3 region has the DNA TGCGCCAGCAGCTTGACGTTGGATGAGCAGTTCTTC. The chain combines TRBV5-1 with TRBJ2-1; D gene ambiguous. V was pared by 1 base and J by 8 bases, with 7 bases between. Per the germline V gene, CDR1 is SGHRS and CDR2 is YFSETQ. The CDR3 runs to 12 residues.

The V call is TRBV20-1, the J call TRBJ2-7, with 7 bases matching TRBD1. CDR1 and CDR2 from the germline V gene are DFQATT and SNEGSKA (reference sequence). This CDR3 has 13 residues. With V trimmed by 3 bases and J by 3 bases, 5 bases remained unmatched. CDR3 sequence reads: CSARTGSGYEQYF. CDR3 DNA: TGCAGTGCTAGGACAGGGAGCGGCTACGAGCAGTACTTC.